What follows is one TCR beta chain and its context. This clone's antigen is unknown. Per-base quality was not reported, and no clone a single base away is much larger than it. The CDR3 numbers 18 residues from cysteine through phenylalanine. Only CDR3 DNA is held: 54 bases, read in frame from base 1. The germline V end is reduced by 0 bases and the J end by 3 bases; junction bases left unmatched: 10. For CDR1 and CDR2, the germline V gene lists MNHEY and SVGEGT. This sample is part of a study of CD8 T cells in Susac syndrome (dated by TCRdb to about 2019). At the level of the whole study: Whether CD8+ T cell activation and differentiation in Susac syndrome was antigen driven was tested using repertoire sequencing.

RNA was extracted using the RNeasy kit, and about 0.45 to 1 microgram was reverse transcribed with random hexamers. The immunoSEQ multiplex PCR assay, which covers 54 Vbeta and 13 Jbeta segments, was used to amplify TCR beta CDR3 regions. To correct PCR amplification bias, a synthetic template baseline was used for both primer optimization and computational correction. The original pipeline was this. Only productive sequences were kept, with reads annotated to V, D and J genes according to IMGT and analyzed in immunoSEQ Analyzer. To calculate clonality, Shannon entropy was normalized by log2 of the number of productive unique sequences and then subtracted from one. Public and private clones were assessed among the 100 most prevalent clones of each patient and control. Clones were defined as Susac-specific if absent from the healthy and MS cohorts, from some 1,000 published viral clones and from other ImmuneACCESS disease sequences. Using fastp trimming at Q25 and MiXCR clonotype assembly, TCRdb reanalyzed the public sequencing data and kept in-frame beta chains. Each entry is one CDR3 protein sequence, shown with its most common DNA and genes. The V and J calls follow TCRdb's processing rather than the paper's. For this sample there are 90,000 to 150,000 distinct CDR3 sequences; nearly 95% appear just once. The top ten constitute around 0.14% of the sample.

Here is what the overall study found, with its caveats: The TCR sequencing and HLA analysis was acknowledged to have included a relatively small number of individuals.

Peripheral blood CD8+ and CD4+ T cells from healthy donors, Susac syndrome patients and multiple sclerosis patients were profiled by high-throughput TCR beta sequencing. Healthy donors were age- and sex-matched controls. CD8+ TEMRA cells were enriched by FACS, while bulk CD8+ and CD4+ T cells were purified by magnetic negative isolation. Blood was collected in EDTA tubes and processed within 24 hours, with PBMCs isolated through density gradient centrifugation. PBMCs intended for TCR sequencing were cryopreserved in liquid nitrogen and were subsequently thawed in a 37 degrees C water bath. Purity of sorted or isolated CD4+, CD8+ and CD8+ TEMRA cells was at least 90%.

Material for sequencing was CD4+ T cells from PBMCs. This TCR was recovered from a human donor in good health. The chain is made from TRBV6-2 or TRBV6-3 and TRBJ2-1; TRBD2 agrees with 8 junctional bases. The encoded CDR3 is CASSYSGIAGYYYNEQFF. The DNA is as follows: TGTGCCAGCAGTTACTCAGGAATAGCGGGATACTACTACAATGAGCAGTTCTTC.